These 13 T cell receptor beta chains came from one sample sequenced in a study of T cell responses to AZD1222 COVID-19 vaccine. Assay used: immunoSEQ multiplex PCR; TCRdb lists only in-frame clones, some missing. This table has over 120,000 clones, roughly 92% appearing once. The specimen was peripheral blood, collected on day 0 of AZD1222 vaccination. These receptors were collected from an adult in good health.

This chain joins TRBV19 and TRBJ1-5, with 9 bases identical to TRBD1. With 5 bases clipped from V and 1 base from J, the junction kept 3 bases outside the gene matches. This CDR3 is 15 amino acids long. Germline lookup yields CDR1 LNHDA and CDR2 SQIVND (reference sequence). The CDR3 sequence: CASSHGQGSNQPQHF. CDR3 nucleotides: TGTGCCAGTAGTCACGGACAGGGGAGCAATCAGCCCCAGCATTTT.

This clone was picked up a small number of times. The chain is built from TRBV24-1 and TRBJ1-5, with D maybe TRBD1 (5 bases). The CDR3 length is 12 residues. With 12 bases removed from V and 4 bases from J, the gap between germline ends came to 12 bases. Germline CDR1 reads KGHDR; CDR2 reads SFDVKD. CDR3 DNA: TGTGCCTCCTGTTGGGGGAATCAGCCCCAGCATTTT. Translating gives CASCWGNQPQHF.

The CDR3 DNA sequence: TGTGCCAGCAGTTTTCTAAACCCCTATTCACCCCTCCACTTT. Translating gives CASSFLNPYSPLHF. The chain combines TRBV28 with TRBJ1-6, with D unresolved. V was trimmed by 3 bases and J by 8 bases, leaving 11 bases between them. Germline V CDR1 and CDR2: MDHEN, SYDVKM. The CDR3 covers 14 residues.

The chain links TRBV28 to TRBJ1-2; no reliable D call. This CDR3 has 13 residues. Per the germline V gene, CDR1 is MDHEN and CDR2 is SYDVKM. The V end was cut by 3 bases, the J end by 5 bases, with 10 bases between. CDR3 coding DNA: TGTGCCAGCAGTTTCCGTTCCGGATATGGCTACACCTTC. It translates to CASSFRSGYGYTF.

V is TRBV24-1 and J is TRBJ1-2; no reliable D call. This CDR3 has 11 amino acids. With 0 bases removed from V and 7 bases from J, the gap between germline ends came to 2 bases. Germline assignment: CDR1 KGHDR and CDR2 SFDVKD. The CDR3 sequence is CATSDLGGYTF. CDR3 bases: TGTGCCACCAGTGATTTGGGTGGCTACACCTTC.

This chain uses TRBV3-1 (or the pseudogene TRBV3-2) with TRBJ2-5; TRBD1 aligns across 9 bases. There are 16 residues in the CDR3. Unmatched junction bases numbered 9, after V lost 4 bases and J lost 3 bases. Germline CDR1 and CDR2: LGHDT and YNNKEL (reference sequence). CDR3: CASSPLQGAGKETQYF. In DNA, the CDR3 is TGTGCCAGCAGCCCGCTACAGGGGGCGGGTAAAGAGACCCAGTACTTC.

V gene TRBV19 combines with J gene TRBJ1-1; tentatively, D is TRBD1 (5 bases). V was shortened by 3 bases and J by 4 bases, with 12 bases between the two germline ends. The CDR3 has 14 residues. Per germline, CDR1 LNHDA and CDR2 SQIVND (reference sequence). The CDR3 sequence is CASSIDQGGTEAFF. The CDR3 DNA is TGTGCCAGTAGTATCGATCAGGGTGGCACTGAAGCTTTCTTT.

The chain joins TRBV7-8 to TRBJ2-1; perhaps TRBD1 as D (6 bases). CDR1 SGHVS and CDR2 FQNEAQ come from the germline V gene. Trimming left V 5 bases short and J 4 bases short, with 12 bases between. This CDR3 comprises 14 residues. As DNA, the CDR3 is TGTGCCAGCAGCCACCAGGGGCCTTACAATGAGCAGTTCTTC. As protein: CASSHQGPYNEQFF.

The CDR3 sequence: CASSFSYEQYF. CDR3 DNA: TGTGCCAGCAGTTTCAGTTACGAGCAGTACTTC. The V gene is TRBV11-2, the J gene TRBJ2-7; D unresolved. This CDR3 has 11 residues. Germline V gene sequence: CDR1 SGHAT, CDR2 FQNNGV. Trimming pared 6 bases from V and 4 bases from J, leaving 7 bases between.

V gene TRBV2 combines with J gene TRBJ1-5, with D tentatively TRBD1 (5 bases). V was trimmed by 5 bases and J by 2 bases, leaving 13 bases between them. Germline CDR1 SNHLY, CDR2 FYNNEI. This CDR3 region has 15 residues. The CDR3: CASSSQGLGNQPQHF. In DNA, the CDR3 is TGTGCCAGCAGTTCCCAGGGACTGGGCAATCAGCCCCAGCATTTT. Together with reference TRBV2 and TRBJ1-5, the CDR3 gives the full variable domain: EPEVTQTPSHQVTQMGQEVILRCVPISNHLYFYWYRQILGQKVEFLVSFYNNEISEKSEIFDDQFSVERPDGSNFTLKIRSTKLEDSAMYFCASSSQGLGNQPQHFGDGTRLSIL.

This chain connects TRBV3-1 (or the pseudogene TRBV3-2) to TRBJ2-2; the D is unclear. The germline CDR1 and CDR2 sequences are LGHDT and YNNKEL (reference sequence). Trimming shortened V by 1 base and J by 6 bases, and 15 bases separated the two germline ends. This CDR3 has 16 residues. The CDR3 nucleotides read TGTGCCAGCAGCCAAGGCGTGCCCCGGGCGGCCGGGGAGCTGTTTTTT. This gives the protein CASSQGVPRAAGELFF.

The chain carries TRBV11-3 and TRBJ2-7, with D possibly being TRBD1 or TRBD2 (5 bases each). The V end lost 4 bases, the J end lost 4 bases, and 17 bases lay between the germline ends. Germline V gives CDR1 SGHNT, CDR2 YENEEA. CDR3 size: 15 residues. The CDR3 reads CASSSGPPELYEQYF. CDR3 DNA sequence: TGTGCCAGCAGCTCGGGACCCCCCGAGCTTTACGAGCAGTACTTC.

The V call is TRBV27, the J call TRBJ1-1; D uncertain. Germline loops: CDR1 MNHEY, CDR2 SMNVEV (reference sequence). The CDR3 is 15 residues long. V lost 1 base and J 0 bases, leaving 9 bases between the germline ends. The DNA for the CDR3 is TGTGCCAGCAGTTTATACGGCAGTCTGAACACTGAAGCTTTCTTT. The encoded protein is CASSLYGSLNTEAFF.